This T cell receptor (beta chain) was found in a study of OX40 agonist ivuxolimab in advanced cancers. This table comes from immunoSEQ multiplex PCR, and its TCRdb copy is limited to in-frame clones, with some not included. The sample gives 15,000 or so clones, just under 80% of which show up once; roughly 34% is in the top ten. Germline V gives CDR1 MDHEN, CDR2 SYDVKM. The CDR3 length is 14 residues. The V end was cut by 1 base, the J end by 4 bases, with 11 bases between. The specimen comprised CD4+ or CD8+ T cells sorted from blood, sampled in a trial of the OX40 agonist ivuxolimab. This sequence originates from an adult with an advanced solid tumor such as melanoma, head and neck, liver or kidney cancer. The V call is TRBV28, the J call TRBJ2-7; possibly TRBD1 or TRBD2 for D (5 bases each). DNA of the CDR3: TGTGCCAGCAGTTTATCTGGGGGTAGTTACGAGCAGTACTTC. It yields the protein CASSLSGGSYEQYF.